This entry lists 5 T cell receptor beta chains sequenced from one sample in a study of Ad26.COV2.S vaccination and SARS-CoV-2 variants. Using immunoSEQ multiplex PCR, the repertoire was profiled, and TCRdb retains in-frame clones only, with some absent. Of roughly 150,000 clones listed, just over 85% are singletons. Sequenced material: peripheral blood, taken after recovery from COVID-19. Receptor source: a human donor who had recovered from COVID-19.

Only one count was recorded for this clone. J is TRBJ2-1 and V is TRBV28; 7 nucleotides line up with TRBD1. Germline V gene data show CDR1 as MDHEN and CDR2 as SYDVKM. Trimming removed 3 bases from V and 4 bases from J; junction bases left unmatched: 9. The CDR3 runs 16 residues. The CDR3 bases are TGTGCCAGCAGTTTCCCAGGGGGAAGGCTTTACAATGAGCAGTTCTTC. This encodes CASSFPGGRLYNEQFF.

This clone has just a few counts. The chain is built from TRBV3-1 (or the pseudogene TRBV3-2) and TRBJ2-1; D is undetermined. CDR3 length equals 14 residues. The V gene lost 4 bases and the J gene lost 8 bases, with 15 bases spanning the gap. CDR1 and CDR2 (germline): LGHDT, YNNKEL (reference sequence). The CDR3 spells CASSPRTIWDEQFF. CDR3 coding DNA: TGTGCCAGCAGCCCAAGAACCATCTGGGATGAGCAGTTCTTC.

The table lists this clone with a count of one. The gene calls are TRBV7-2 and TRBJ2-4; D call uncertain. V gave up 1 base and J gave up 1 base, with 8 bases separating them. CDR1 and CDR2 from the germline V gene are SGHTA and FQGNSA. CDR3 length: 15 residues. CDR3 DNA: TGTGCCAGCAGCTTAGGGGAAGTTGCCAAAAACATTCAGTACTTC. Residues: CASSLGEVAKNIQYF.

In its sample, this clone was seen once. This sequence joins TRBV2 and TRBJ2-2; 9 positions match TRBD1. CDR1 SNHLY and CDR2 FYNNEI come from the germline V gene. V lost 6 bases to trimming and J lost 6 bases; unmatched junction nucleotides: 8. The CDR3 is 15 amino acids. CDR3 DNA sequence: TGTGCCAGCAGGGCTCGGGACAGGGACCCCGGGGAGCTGTTTTTT. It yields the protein CASRARDRDPGELFF.

CDR3 DNA sequence: TGTGCCACCAGCAGAGTTCCGGGTGTCGCCTATGGCTACACCTTC. Its translation: CATSRVPGVAYGYTF. The chain links TRBV15 to TRBJ1-2; D gene unclear. The CDR3 runs to 15 residues. V lost 1 base to trimming and J lost 4 bases, with 13 bases between them. Per the germline V gene, CDR1 is LNHNV and CDR2 is YYDKDF (reference sequence).